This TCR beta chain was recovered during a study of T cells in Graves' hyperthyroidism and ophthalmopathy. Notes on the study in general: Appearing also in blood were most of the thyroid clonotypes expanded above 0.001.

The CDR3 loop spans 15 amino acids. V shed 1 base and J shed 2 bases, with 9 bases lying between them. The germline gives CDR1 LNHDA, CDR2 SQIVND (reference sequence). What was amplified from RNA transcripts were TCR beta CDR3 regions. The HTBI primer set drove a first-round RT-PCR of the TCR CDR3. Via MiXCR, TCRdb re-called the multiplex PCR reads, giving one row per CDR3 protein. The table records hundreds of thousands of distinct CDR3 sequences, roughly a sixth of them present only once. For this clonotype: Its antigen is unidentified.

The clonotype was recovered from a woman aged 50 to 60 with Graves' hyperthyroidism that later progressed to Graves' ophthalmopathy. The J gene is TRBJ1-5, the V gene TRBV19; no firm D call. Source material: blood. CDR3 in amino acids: CASSIAGSGNQPQHF. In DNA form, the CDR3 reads TGTGCCAGTAGTATAGCAGGATCGGGCAATCAGCCCCAGCATTTT.